This T cell receptor (beta chain) comes out of a study of human T cells and chemical hapten exposure (dated by TCRdb to the early 2020s). At the level of the whole study: For sensitization, 2% DPC in acetone was applied to a roughly 2 cm by roughly 2 cm area of upper inner arm skin. Patients additionally received weekly therapeutic DPC doses to the scalp throughout the approximately 22-week study period. Patch tests used Finn chambers with 0.01% DPC on the upper back, scored after 6 days by International Contact Dermatitis Research Group standards. Most of the patients in the cohort were female, and the cohort covered alopecia areata with under or over 50% scalp involvement, alopecia totalis and alopecia universalis. Libraries were pooled for sequencing, and per-sample TCR yields varied mainly because of small differences in library volumes within the pool. The study tracked peripheral blood TCR repertoire changes in vivo during primary and secondary sensitization to the hapten diphenylcyclopropenone (DPC) in alopecia patients. Blood samples were taken from patients before sensitization (week 0) and at 2, 6 and about 24 weeks after DPC sensitization. For TCR sequencing, blood came from 25 to 30 alopecia patients at anywhere from one to four time points (pre-sensitization, 2, 6 and 24 weeks). Findings and caveats that apply to the study as a whole: All patients had alopecia, a presumed autoimmune disease, so their immune response might differ from that of healthy individuals. The number of PT1 expanded TCRs positively correlated with patch test score, significant at thresholds 8, 16 and 32 but not 4. After repeated subsampling, changes were observed in the strength of the expansion versus patch-test correlation and in the threshold at which the correlation became significant. Significantly more large CDR3 similarity clusters were formed by expanded TCRs than by pre-sensitization or healthy control sets, consistent with antigen-driven responses. DPC sensitization did not change how many TCRs were above 1 in 1000 frequency, and no evidence was found of alterations in global repertoire structure.

The protocol used for the library was RACE. The reads were generated on a NextSeq 500. During library preparation, unique molecular identifiers were attached to individual cDNA molecules so that TCRs could be counted quantitatively and reproducibly. Both TCR alpha and TCR beta chains were sequenced from each blood RNA sample. From the authors' description of their analysis: The median number of TCRs per sample was approximately 98,000, ranging from about 23,224 to 690,600. V, J and CDR3 annotation of the TCR reads was carried out using the Decombinator software suite. For the PS versus PT1 abundance plots, all samples were subsampled to the same number of TCRs (28,000). Expanded TCRs were defined as absent before sensitization and observed at least eight times at the 2-week time point. Using fastp trimming at Q25 and MiXCR clonotype assembly, TCRdb reanalyzed the public sequencing data and kept in-frame beta chains. A single entry per CDR3 protein holds the most common genes and DNA from its merged rows. TCRdb, not the authors, supplied the V and J calls. This sample gives just under 65,000 distinct CDR3 sequences in total; 9.5% to 11% of them show up just once. Roughly 2.3% of the sample goes to the ten largest clones.

Here V drops 5 bases and J drops 1 base, and the junction holds 3 bases not matched to any gene. The CDR3 goes from the cysteine to the phenylalanine over 14 residues. Only the CDR3 portion is preserved as DNA: 42 bases, with reading frame beginning at the first base. The germline V gene (reference sequence) supplies CDR1 SEHNR and CDR2 FQNEAQ. Per the publication, the time point label means: patch test 3, about 24 weeks after DPC sensitization. Reading the label with the study, this specimen's treatment or condition is: therapeutic diphenylcyclopropenone sensitization with weekly scalp DPC. Blood at each patch-test visit was drawn before the patch test was applied. To be eligible, patients had to be aged 18 to 70, diagnosed with alopecia and judged suitable for DPC therapy, while pregnant patients were excluded. Total RNA was extracted from unfractionated whole blood collected in Tempus Blood RNA tubes.

Remarks on this clonotype: This receptor's antigen is unknown. Base qualities are not at hand, and no much larger clone is one base apart.

The sequenced sample was whole blood, obtained in connection with sensitization to the hapten diphenylcyclopropenone (DPC). This chain joins TRBV7-9 to TRBJ2-3; 7 junctional bases match TRBD1. This receptor was taken from a woman in her thirties with alopecia areata. Some clones in this sample may be carry-over from other donors' samples. The CDR3 here reads CASSPQGGTDTQYF. The base sequence is TGTGCCAGCAGCCCCCAGGGGGGCACAGATACGCAGTATTTT.